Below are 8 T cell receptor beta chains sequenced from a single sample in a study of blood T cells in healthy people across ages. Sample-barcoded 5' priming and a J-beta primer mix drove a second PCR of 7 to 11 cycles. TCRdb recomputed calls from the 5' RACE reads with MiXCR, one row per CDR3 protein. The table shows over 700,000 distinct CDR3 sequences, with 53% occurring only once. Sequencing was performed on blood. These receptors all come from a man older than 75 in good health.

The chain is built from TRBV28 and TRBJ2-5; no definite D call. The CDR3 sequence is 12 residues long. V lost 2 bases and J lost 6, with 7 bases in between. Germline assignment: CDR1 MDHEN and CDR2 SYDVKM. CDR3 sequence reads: CASSLAGKTQYF. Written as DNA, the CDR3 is TGTGCCAGCAGTTTAGCTGGGAAGACCCAGTACTTC.

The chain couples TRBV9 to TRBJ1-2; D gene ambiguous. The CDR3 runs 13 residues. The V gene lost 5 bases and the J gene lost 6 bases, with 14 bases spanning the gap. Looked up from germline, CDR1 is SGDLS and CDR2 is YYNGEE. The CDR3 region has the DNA TGTGCCAGCAGGGCCCCGGGTGAGCATGGCTACACCTTC. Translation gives CASRAPGEHGYTF.

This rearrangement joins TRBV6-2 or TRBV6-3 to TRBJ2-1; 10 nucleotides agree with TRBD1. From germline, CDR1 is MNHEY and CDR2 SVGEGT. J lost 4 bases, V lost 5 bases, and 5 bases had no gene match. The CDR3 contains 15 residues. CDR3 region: CASSGSGQGYNEQFF. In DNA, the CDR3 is TGTGCCAGCAGTGGATCGGGACAGGGGTACAATGAGCAGTTCTTC.

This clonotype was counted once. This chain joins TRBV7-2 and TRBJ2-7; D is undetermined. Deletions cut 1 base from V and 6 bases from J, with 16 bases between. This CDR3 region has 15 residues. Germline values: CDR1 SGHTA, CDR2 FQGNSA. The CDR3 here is CASSLGAGPPLEQYF. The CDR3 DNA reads TGTGCCAGCAGCTTAGGAGCCGGGCCGCCCCTCGAGCAGTACTTC.

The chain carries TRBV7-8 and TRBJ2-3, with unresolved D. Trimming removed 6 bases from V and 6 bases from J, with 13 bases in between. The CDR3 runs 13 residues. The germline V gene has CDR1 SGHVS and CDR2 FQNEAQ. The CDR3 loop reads CASRTGKGDTQYF. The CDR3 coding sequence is TGTGCCAGCAGAACCGGAAAAGGGGATACGCAGTATTTT.

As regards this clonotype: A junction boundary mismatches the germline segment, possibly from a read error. CDR3 sequence (DNA): TGTGCCGGCAGTGTGGGACAGGACAATCAGCCCCAGCATTTT. Protein sequence: CAGSVGQDNQPQHF. The chain recombines TRBV25-1 with TRBJ1-5; TRBD1 aligns across 8 bases. The CDR3 length is 14 residues. Germline V gene sequence: CDR1 MGHDK, CDR2 SYGVNS.

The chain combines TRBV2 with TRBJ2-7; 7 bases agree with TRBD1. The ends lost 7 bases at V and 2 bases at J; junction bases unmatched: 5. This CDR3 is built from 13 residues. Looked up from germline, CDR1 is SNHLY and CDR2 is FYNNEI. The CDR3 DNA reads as TGTGCCAGCACCCTGGGACAGACCTACGAGCAGTACTTC. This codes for CASTLGQTYEQYF. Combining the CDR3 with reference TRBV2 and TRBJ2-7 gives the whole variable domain EPEVTQTPSHQVTQMGQEVILRCVPISNHLYFYWYRQILGQKVEFLVSFYNNEISEKSEIFDDQFSVERPDGSNFTLKIRSTKLEDSAMYFCASTLGQTYEQYFGPGTRLTVT.

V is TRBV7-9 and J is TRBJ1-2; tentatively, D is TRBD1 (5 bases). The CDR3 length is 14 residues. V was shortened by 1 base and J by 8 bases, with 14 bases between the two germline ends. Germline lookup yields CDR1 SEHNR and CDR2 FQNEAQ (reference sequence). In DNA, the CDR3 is TGTGCCAGCAGCTTAGTGGCAGGGTCTGAGGGCTACACCTTC. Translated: CASSLVAGSEGYTF.